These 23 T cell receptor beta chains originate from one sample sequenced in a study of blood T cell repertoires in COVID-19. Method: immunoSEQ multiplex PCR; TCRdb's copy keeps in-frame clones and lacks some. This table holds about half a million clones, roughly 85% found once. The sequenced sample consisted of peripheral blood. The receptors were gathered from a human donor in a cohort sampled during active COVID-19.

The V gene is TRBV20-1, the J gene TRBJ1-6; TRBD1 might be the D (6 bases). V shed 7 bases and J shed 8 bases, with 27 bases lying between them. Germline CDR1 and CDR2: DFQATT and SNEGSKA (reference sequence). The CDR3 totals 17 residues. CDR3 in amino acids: CSGSQAAGTLTDSPLHF. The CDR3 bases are TGCAGTGGTAGTCAAGCAGCCGGGACACTCACCGATTCACCCCTCCACTTT.

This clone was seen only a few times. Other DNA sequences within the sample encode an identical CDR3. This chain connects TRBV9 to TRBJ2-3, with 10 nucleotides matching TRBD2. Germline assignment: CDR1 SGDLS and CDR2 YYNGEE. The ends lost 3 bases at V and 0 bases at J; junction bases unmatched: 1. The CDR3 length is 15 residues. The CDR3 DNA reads TGTGCCAGCAGCGAGACTAGCGGGAGCACAGATACGCAGTATTTT. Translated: CASSETSGSTDTQYF.

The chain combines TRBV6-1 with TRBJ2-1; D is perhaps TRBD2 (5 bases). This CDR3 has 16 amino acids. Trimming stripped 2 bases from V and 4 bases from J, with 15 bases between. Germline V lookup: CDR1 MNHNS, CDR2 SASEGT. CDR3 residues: CASSEKRAARYNEQFF. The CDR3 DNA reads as TGTGCCAGCAGTGAAAAGAGAGCGGCCAGGTACAATGAGCAGTTCTTC.

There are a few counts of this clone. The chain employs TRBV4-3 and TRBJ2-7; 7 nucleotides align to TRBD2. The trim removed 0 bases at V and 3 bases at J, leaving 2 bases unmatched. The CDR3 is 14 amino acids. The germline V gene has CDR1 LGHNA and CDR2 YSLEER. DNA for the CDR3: TGCGCCAGCAGCCAAGATTCTAGCGGCTACGAGCAGTACTTC. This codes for CASSQDSSGYEQYF.

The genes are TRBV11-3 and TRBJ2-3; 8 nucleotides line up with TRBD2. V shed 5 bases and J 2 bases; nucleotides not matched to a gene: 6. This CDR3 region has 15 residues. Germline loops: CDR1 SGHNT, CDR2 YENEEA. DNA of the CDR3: TGTGCCAGCAGCCCTCTAGCGGGCCTCACAGATACGCAGTATTTT. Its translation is CASSPLAGLTDTQYF.

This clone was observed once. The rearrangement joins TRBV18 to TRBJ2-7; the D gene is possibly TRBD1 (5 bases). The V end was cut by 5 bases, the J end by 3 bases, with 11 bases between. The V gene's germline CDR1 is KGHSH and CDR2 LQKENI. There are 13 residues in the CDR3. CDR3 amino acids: CASSGAGDYEQYF. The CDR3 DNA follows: TGTGCCAGCTCAGGGGCAGGAGACTACGAGCAGTACTTC.

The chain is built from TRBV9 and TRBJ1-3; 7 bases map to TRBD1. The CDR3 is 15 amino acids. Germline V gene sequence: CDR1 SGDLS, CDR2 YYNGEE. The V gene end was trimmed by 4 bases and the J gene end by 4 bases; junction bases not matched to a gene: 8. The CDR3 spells CASSPTGTAGNTIYF. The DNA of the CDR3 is TGTGCCAGCAGCCCTACCGGGACAGCGGGAAACACCATATATTTT.

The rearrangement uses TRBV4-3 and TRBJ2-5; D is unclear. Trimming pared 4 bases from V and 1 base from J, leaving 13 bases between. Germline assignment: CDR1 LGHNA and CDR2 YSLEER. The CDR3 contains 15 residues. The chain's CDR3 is CASSPTSKAQETQYF. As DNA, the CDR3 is TGCGCCAGCAGCCCGACTTCTAAGGCCCAAGAGACCCAGTACTTC.

The CDR3 nucleotides are TGCGCCAGCAGCCAAGATCCCGGGACTAGCTCCTACGAGCAGTACTTC. It translates to CASSQDPGTSSYEQYF. The chain couples TRBV4-1 to TRBJ2-7; 8 bases are a match to TRBD2. In germline, CDR1 is MGHRA, CDR2 YSYEKL. The CDR3 spans 16 residues. V shed 0 bases and J 0 bases; nucleotides not matched to a gene: 4.

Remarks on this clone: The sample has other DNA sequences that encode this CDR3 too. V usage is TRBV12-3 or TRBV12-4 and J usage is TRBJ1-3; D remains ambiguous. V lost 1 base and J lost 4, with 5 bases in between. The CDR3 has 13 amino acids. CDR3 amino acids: CASSLGGGNTIYF. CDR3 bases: TGTGCCAGCAGTTTAGGAGGGGGAAACACCATATATTTT.

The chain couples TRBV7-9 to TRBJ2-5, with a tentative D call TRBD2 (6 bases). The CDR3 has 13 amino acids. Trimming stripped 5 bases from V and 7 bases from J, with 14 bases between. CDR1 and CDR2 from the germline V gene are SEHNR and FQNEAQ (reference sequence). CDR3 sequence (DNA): TGTGCCAGCAGCGGGGACTTTAACAGGACCCAGTACTTC. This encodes CASSGDFNRTQYF.

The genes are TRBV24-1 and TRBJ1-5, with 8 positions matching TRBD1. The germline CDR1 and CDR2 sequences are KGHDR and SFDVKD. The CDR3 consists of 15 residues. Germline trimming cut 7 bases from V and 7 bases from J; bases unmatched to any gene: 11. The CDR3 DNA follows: TGTGCCACCAGGATGGACAGGGAGAAGAGCCAGCCCCAGCATTTT. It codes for CATRMDREKSQPQHF.

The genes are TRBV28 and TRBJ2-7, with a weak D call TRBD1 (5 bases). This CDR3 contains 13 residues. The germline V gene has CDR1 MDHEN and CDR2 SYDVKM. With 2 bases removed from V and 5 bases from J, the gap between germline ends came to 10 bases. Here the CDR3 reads CASSLSGHDEQYF. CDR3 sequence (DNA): TGTGCCAGCAGTTTAAGTGGACACGACGAGCAGTACTTC.

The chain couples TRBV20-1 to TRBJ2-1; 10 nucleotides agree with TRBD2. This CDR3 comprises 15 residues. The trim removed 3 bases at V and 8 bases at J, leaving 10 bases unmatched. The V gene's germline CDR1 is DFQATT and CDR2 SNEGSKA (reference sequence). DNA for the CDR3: TGCAGTGCTAGTCTACTAGCGGGAAGCGGCGATGAGCAGTTCTTC. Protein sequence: CSASLLAGSGDEQFF.

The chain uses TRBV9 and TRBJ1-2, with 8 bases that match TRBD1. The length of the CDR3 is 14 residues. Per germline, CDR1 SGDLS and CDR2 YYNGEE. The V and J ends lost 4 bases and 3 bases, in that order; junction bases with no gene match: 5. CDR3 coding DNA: TGTGCCAGCAGCTTACTGACAGGGGACTATGGCTACACCTTC. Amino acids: CASSLLTGDYGYTF.

CDR3 bases: TGTGCCAGCAGCTTTCGGACAGGGAAAGAGACCCAGTACTTC. This encodes CASSFRTGKETQYF. The chain employs TRBV5-4 and TRBJ2-5; the match to TRBD1 covers 8 bases. V shed 2 bases and J 3 bases; nucleotides not matched to a gene: 3. The CDR3 spans 14 residues. Germline lookup yields CDR1 SGHNT and CDR2 YYREEE (reference sequence).

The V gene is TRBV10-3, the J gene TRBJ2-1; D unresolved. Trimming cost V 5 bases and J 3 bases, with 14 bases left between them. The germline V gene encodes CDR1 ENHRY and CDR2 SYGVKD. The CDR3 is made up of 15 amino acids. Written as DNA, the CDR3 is TGTGCCATCAGTCGCCTTGAACACAACTACAATGAGCAGTTCTTC. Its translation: CAISRLEHNYNEQFF.

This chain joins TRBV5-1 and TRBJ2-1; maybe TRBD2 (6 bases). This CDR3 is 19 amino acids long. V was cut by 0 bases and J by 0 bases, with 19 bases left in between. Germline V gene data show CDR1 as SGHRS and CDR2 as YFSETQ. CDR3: CASSLARGRGGFSYNEQFF. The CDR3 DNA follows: TGCGCCAGCAGCTTGGCCCGCGGGCGGGGCGGATTCTCCTACAATGAGCAGTTCTTC.

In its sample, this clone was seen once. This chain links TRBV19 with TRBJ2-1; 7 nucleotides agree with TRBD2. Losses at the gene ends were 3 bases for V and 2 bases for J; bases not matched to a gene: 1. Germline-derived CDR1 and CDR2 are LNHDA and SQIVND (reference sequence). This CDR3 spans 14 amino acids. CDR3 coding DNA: TGTGCCAGTAGTATGGGAGGGCCCTACAATGAGCAGTTCTTC. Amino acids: CASSMGGPYNEQFF.

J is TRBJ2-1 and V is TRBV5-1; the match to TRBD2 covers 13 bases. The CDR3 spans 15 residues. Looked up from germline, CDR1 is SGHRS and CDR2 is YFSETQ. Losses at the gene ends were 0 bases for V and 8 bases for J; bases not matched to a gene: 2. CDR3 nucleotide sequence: TGCGCCAGCAGCTTGGGACTAGCGGGAGGCTATGAGCAGTTCTTC. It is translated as CASSLGLAGGYEQFF.

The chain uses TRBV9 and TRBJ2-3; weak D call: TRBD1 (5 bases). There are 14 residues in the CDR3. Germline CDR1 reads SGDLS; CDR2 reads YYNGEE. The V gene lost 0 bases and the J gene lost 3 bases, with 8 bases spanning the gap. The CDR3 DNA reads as TGTGCCAGCAGCGTAGGCCCAGGGACAGATACGCAGTATTTT. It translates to CASSVGPGTDTQYF. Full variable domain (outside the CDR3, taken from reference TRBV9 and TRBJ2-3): DSGVTQTPKHLITATGQRVTLRCSPRSGDLSVYWYQQSLDQGLQFLIQYYNGEERAKGNILERFSAQQFPDLHSELNLSSLELGDSALYFCASSVGPGTDTQYFGPGTRLTVL.

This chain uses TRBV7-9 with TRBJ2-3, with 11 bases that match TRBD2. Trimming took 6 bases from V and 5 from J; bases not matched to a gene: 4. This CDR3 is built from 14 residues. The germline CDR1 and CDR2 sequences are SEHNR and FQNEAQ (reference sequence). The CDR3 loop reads CASRLAGAEDTQYF. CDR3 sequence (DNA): TGTGCCAGCAGACTAGCGGGAGCCGAAGATACGCAGTATTTT.

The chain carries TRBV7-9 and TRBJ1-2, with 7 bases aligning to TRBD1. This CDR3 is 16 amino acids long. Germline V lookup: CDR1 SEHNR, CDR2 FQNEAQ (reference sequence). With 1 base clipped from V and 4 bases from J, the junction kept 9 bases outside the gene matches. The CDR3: CASSLGGTAYFYGYTF. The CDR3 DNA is TGTGCCAGCAGCTTAGGAGGGACAGCCTATTTCTATGGCTACACCTTC.